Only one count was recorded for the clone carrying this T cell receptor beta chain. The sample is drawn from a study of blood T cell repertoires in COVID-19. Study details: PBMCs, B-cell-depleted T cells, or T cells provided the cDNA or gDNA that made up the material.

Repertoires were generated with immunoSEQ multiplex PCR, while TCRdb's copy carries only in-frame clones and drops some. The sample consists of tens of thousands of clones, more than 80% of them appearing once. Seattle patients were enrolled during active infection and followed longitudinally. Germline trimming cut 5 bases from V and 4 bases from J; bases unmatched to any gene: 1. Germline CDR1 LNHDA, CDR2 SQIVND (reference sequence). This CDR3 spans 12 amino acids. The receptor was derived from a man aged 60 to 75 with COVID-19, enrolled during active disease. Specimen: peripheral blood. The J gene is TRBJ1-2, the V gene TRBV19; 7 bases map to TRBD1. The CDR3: CASSAGGYGYTF. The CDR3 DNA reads TGTGCCAGTAGTGCAGGGGGCTATGGCTACACCTTC.